A selection of T cell receptor beta chains follows, all from one sample in a study of T cells in Graves' hyperthyroidism and ophthalmopathy. MiXCR was run by TCRdb on the multiplex PCR reads, yielding one entry per CDR3 protein. This repertoire shows roughly 420,000 distinct CDR3 sequences, approximately 15% found once; its top ten account for 13% to 15%. The sample comprised blood. Source of these receptors: a woman under 30 with Graves' hyperthyroidism. CDR3s include the opening cysteine and the closing phenylalanine or tryptophan. A D gene is named only where the DNA matches it firmly. Some rows have no size entry. The others give once, few or many, or a class for an expanded clone.

>TRBV7-9|many|TRBJ2-7|-
CASSSDRYEQYF
TGTGCCAGCTCATCCGACAGATACGAGCAGTACTTC
>TRBV7-9|once|TRBJ2-1|-
CASSSGDGDNEQFF
TGTGCCAGCAGCTCCGGCGACGGCGACAATGAGCAGTTCTTC
>TRBV5-1|few|TRBJ2-5|-
CASSPMWYQETQYF
TGCGCCAGCAGCCCGATGTGGTACCAAGAGACCCAGTACTTC
>TRBV28|many|TRBJ1-2|-
CASSQTVYGYTF
TGTGCCAGCAGTCAGACAGTCTATGGCTACACCTTC
>TRBV20-1|many|TRBJ1-2|TRBD1
CSAPVEDRDYGYTF
TGCAGTGCTCCGGTAGAGGACAGGGACTATGGCTACACCTTC
>TRBV7-6|-|TRBJ2-3|-
CASSFTDTTDTQYF
TGTGCCAGCAGCTTCACAGATACCACAGATACGCAGTATTTT
>TRBV29-1|-|TRBJ1-2|-
CSVVEASSTYGYTF
TGCAGCGTTGTAGAAGCCAGCAGTACTTATGGCTACACCTTC
>TRBV7-6|many|TRBJ2-7|-
CASSSGRTYEQYF
TGTGCCAGCAGCTCGGGACGAACCTACGAGCAGTACTTC
>TRBV19|-|TRBJ2-1|-
CASSIDLGFSTINEQFF
TGTGCCAGTAGTATAGATCTGGGGTTTTCTACCATCAATGAGCAGTTCTTC
>TRBV9|many|TRBJ2-1|-
CASSAYEGTYNEQFF
TGTGCCAGCAGCGCGTATGAGGGGACCTACAATGAGCAGTTCTTC
>TRBV6-2/TRBV6-3|few|TRBJ1-2|-
CASSYMRERGYTF
TGTGCCAGCAGTTACATGCGAGAGCGTGGCTACACCTTC
>TRBV19|few|TRBJ2-6|-
CASSTFLGSGANVLTF
TGTGCCAGTAGTACCTTCCTGGGCTCTGGGGCCAACGTCCTGACTTTC
>TRBV7-6|-|TRBJ2-1|TRBD2
CASSHVGGGYNEQFF
TGTGCCAGCAGTCACGTCGGGGGAGGGTACAATGAGCAGTTCTTC
>TRBV27|few|TRBJ1-1|-
CASSSIGLWTEAFF
TGTGCCAGCAGCTCGATAGGACTGTGGACTGAAGCTTTCTTT
>TRBV10-2|few|TRBJ2-1|TRBD2
CASSEFGGRTYNEQFF
TGCGCCAGCAGTGAGTTTGGCGGGAGGACCTACAATGAGCAGTTCTTC
>TRBV7-8|few|TRBJ2-5|-
CASRDYRAKTQYF
TGTGCCAGCCGGGACTACAGGGCCAAGACCCAGTACTTC
>TRBV6-2/TRBV6-3|many|TRBJ2-7|TRBD1
CASRQQGQSYEQYF
TGTGCCAGCAGACAACAGGGGCAATCCTACGAGCAGTACTTC